This T cell receptor beta chain was documented in a study of T-cell reconstitution after alpha-beta-depleted transplantation in children. Study-wide results and limits: The main origin of T-cell counts and diversity one year after transplant was newly produced T cells.

To note about this clonotype: The antigen remains undetermined.

Molecular barcoding with unique molecular identifiers was used for the TCRbeta library. TCRdb re-analysed the PCR reads in MiXCR, keeping a single row per CDR3 protein. The sample yields 95,000 to 120,000 distinct CDR3 sequences, approximately 6.9% seen once. This TCR derives from a male patient aged 2-10 years who had a stem cell transplant for acute lymphoblastic leukemia, so the T cells may come from the graft donor. Source: PBMCs, mostly from graft donor cells, taken 360 days after TCRalphabeta/CD19-depleted stem cell transplant.

The DNA for the CDR3 is TGTGCCAGCAGTTACTGGGGGACAGGGAACTATGGCTACACCTTC. Its translation is CASSYWGTGNYGYTF. V is TRBV6-5 and J is TRBJ1-2, with 9 bases that match TRBD1. Trimming removed 1 base from V and 2 bases from J; junction bases left unmatched: 2. The CDR3 runs 15 residues. CDR1 is MNHEY, CDR2 SVGAGI, per germline.